This TCR beta chain was sequenced in a study of spatial heterogeneity in lung cancer. Across the whole study: Every unique TCR and UMI combination, on average, appeared more than ten times in raw reads.

In the library, each TCR cDNA molecule bore its own unique molecular identifier. MiXCR was run by TCRdb on the 5' RACE reads, yielding one entry per CDR3 protein. The repertoire holds tens of thousands of distinct CDR3 sequences, around 12% seen once, with 35% to 45% in the top ten. Stated time point: sample taken at primary tumor resection. Samples came from some 73 TRACERx patients with untreated early-stage lung cancer. Extraction of whole RNA from tumor, nontumor lung or frozen PBMC preceded unsorted sequencing. The sequencing here drew on PBMCs, taken at surgery. The receptor's source is a male donor with early-stage non-small cell lung cancer.

DNA of the CDR3: TGTGCCAGCAGCTTAAACACAGGGGTAGGAGAGACCCAGTACTTC. This translates into CASSLNTGVGETQYF. The chain couples TRBV7-9 to TRBJ2-5; 7 bases line up with TRBD1. This CDR3 is 15 amino acids long. The V gene's germline CDR1 is SEHNR and CDR2 FQNEAQ (reference sequence). The V gene end was trimmed by 2 bases and the J gene end by 4 bases; junction bases not matched to a gene: 7.